The 5 T cell receptor beta chains given below trace back to one sample, sequenced in a study of cytomegalovirus exposure and HLA in healthy donors. 13 Jbeta primers and 60 Vbeta primers were used for the PCR. Assay used: immunoSEQ multiplex PCR; TCRdb lists only in-frame clones, some missing. Of 150,000 to 180,000 clones listed, 80% are singletons. The sample taken for sequencing was PBMCs. The receptors originated from a man under 40 in good health and CMV-seropositive.

This clone has only a few counts. The chain recombines TRBV28 with TRBJ2-7, with TRBD1 as a possible D gene (5 bases). The germline V and J ends were trimmed by 6 bases and 3 bases, with 12 bases remaining between them. Per germline, CDR1 MDHEN and CDR2 SYDVKM. This CDR3 region has 13 residues. The CDR3 protein is CASRWADIYEQYF. DNA of the CDR3: TGTGCCAGCAGGTGGGCGGACATCTACGAGCAGTACTTC.

The count of this clone is one. V gene TRBV2 combines with J gene TRBJ2-5; TRBD2 aligns across 7 bases. Germline CDR1 is SNHLY and CDR2 is FYNNEI. J was trimmed by 4 bases and V by 6 bases; bases with no gene match: 8. This CDR3 region has 14 residues. The chain's CDR3 is CASSRREFAETQYF. The DNA for the CDR3 is TGTGCCAGCAGCCGGCGGGAGTTCGCAGAGACCCAGTACTTC.

The chain couples TRBV4-2 to TRBJ2-5; D remains unclear. With 0 bases removed from V and 2 bases from J, the gap between germline ends came to 10 bases. The CDR3 runs 15 residues. Per germline, CDR1 LGHNA and CDR2 YNFKEQ. The CDR3 DNA reads TGTGCCAGCAGCCAAGATTGGGCTACTCAAGAGACCCAGTACTTC. It codes for CASSQDWATQETQYF.

The rearrangement uses TRBV27 and TRBJ2-1, with 10 positions matching TRBD2. The CDR3 has 16 residues. With 3 bases clipped from V and 2 bases from J, the junction kept 4 bases outside the gene matches. The germline V gene encodes CDR1 MNHEY and CDR2 SMNVEV (reference sequence). The CDR3 DNA reads as TGTGCCAGCAGTTTTACTAGCGGGGCCCCCTACAATGAGCAGTTCTTC. It translates to CASSFTSGAPYNEQFF.

The gene calls are TRBV5-5 and TRBJ2-2; 9 bases line up with TRBD2. The CDR3 has 14 residues. V lost 4 bases, J lost 7 bases, and 5 bases stayed unmatched. Germline V gene lookup returns CDR1 SGHKS and CDR2 YYEKEE (reference sequence). The CDR3 protein is CASSLTSGFGELFF. In DNA, the CDR3 is TGTGCCAGCAGCCTAACTAGCGGGTTCGGGGAGCTGTTTTTT.